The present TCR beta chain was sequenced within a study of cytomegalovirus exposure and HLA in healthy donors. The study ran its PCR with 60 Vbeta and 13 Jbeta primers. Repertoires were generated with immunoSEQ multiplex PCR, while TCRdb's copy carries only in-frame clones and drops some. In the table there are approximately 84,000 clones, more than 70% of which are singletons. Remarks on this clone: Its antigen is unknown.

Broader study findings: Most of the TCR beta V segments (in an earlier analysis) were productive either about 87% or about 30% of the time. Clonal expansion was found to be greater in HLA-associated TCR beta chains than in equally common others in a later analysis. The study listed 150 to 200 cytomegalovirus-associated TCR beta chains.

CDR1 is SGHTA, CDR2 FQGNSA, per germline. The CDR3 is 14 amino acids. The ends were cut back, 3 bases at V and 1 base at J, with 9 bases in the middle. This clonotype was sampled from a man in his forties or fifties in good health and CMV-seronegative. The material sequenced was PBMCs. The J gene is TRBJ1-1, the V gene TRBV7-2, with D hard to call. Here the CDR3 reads CASSFGLTNTEAFF. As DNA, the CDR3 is TGTGCCAGCAGCTTTGGGCTGACGAACACTGAAGCTTTCTTT.